This TCR beta chain emerged from a study of shared clonotypes between healthy human individuals. The study's findings and limits: Since donors were few, the genetic and exposure-history diversity represented was limited.

V shed 0 bases and J shed 8 bases, with 6 bases lying between them. The CDR3 length is 12 residues. CDR1 is SGHNT and CDR2 is YYREEE in the germline V gene (reference sequence). As concerns this clone: Its antigen is unidentified.

Assay runs were performed at deep level. Generated by immunoSEQ multiplex PCR, the TCRdb table keeps only in-frame clones and is missing some. The sample records around 2.5 million clones, roughly 93% being singletons. The chain has TRBV5-4 and TRBJ2-1; D not resolved. Sequenced input: naive CD4+ T cells from PBMCs. Regarding subset: CD45RA+ positively selected. The origin of this receptor is a man younger than 35 in good health. Some clones in this sample may be carry-over from other donors' samples. CDR3 residues: CASSLASDEQFF. The CDR3 DNA reads TGTGCCAGCAGCTTGGCCTCTGATGAGCAGTTCTTC.